The rows below give T cell receptor beta chains drawn from one sample of a study of cytomegalovirus exposure and HLA in healthy donors. Clones were sequenced by immunoSEQ multiplex PCR, and TCRdb holds only the in-frame ones, with some missing. The data contain 180,000 or so clones, more than 75% of them singletons. The sample taken for sequencing was PBMCs. The receptors were sampled from a man between 18 and 29 years old in good health and CMV-seropositive. Each CDR3 is given with its conserved first and last residue. A D gene is named only where the DNA matches it firmly. Size is stated for part of the rows, as once, few or many counts, or as a class when the clone is expanded.

abundance	d_gene	v_gene	j_gene	CDR3nt	CDR3aa
.	TRBD1	TRBV18	TRBJ2-7	TGTGCCAGCTCACCTGCCGGGACAGGTACTTACGAGCAGTACTTC	CASSPAGTGTYEQYF
.	TRBD1	TRBV4-3	TRBJ2-2	TGCGCCAGCAGCCAAGTGGTATCCCGGGACAGGGTGACCGGGGAGCTGTTTTTT	CASSQVVSRDRVTGELFF
.	.	TRBV7-9	TRBJ2-7	TGTGCCAGCAGCAATCAAGGGGGGCGGGAGCCCTACGAGCAGTACTTC	CASSNQGGREPYEQYF
.	TRBD2	TRBV28	TRBJ2-1	TGTGCCAGCAATCCCCTAGCGGGAGTCGGTGGTGAGCAGTTCTTC	CASNPLAGVGGEQFF
.	.	TRBV18	TRBJ1-1	TGTGCCAGCTCACCCCCCCCGACTACCCGAATGAACACTGAAGCTTTCTTT	CASSPPPTTRMNTEAFF
.	TRBD2	TRBV27	TRBJ2-3	TGTGCCAGCAGTTTAAGTCCGACGGGGGGAGATACGCAGTATTTT	CASSLSPTGGDTQYF
.	.	TRBV2	TRBJ2-5	TGTGCCAGCAGTTCCGAAGGACCCGCCGGGAAGACCCAGTACTTC	CASSSEGPAGKTQYF
.	TRBD2	TRBV4-1	TRBJ2-7	TGCGCCAGCAACCGGCAGGCGGGGGACTCCTACGAGCAGTACTTC	CASNRQAGDSYEQYF
once	TRBD2	TRBV11-2	TRBJ2-7	TGTGCCAGCAGCATTCGGACTAGCGTGCCCTACGAGCAGTACTTC	CASSIRTSVPYEQYF
.	.	TRBV19	TRBJ2-7	TGTGCCAGTAGTATCGTCGGGTTCCACGAGCAGTACTTC	CASSIVGFHEQYF
.	.	TRBV4-2	TRBJ2-3	TGTGCCAGCAGCACCTCCCGTAGGTGGGGGGGCCCGACAGATACGCAGTATTTT	CASSTSRRWGGPTDTQYF
once	TRBD1	TRBV19	TRBJ1-1	TGTGCCAGTAGTATAGATCTATGGGGGACAGAGATGGGAAAGAACACTGAAGCTTTCTTT	CASSIDLWGTEMGKNTEAFF
.	TRBD2	TRBV10-3	TRBJ2-1	TGTGCCATCAGTACCCGTAAGGCGGGGGGGCACAATGAGCAGTTCTTC	CAISTRKAGGHNEQFF
few	TRBD1	TRBV27	TRBJ1-2	TGTGCCAGCAGTCGACAGGGGCTGGGGGGAGGCTACACCTTC	CASSRQGLGGGYTF
.	.	TRBV6-6	TRBJ1-1	TGTGCCAGCAGTCCGACACCCCGACAGTCGAACACTGAAGCTTTCTTT	CASSPTPRQSNTEAFF
.	.	TRBV18	TRBJ2-1	TGTGCCAGCTCACCGTCGGAGGAAAATGAGCAGTTCTTC	CASSPSEENEQFF
.	TRBD1	TRBV5-6	TRBJ1-1	TGTGCCAGCAGCCCCGGGACAGGGGGCCTGAACACTGAAGCTTTCTTT	CASSPGTGGLNTEAFF
.	.	TRBV4-1	TRBJ1-1	TGCGCCAGCAGCCAAGAACACACGGTCTACGGAGGGGCTTGGGAGGGAGCTGAAGCTTTCTTT	CASSQEHTVYGGAWEGAEAFF
.	.	TRBV6-5	TRBJ2-7	TGTGCCAGCAGTCAGGGTTGGAACTACGAGCAGTACTTC	CASSQGWNYEQYF
.	TRBD1	TRBV7-9	TRBJ2-7	TGTGCCAGCAGCCCCCGGACAGGGGGCGGCACCTACGAGCAGTACTTC	CASSPRTGGGTYEQYF
.	TRBD2	TRBV7-9	TRBJ2-4	TGTGCCAGCAGTTGGACTAGCGAGGGGTCCAAAAACATTCAGTACTTC	CASSWTSEGSKNIQYF
once	.	TRBV5-1	TRBJ2-3	TGCGCCAGCAGCTTGGTCCCTCAGGGCATATCCCGCACAGATACGCAGTATTTT	CASSLVPQGISRTDTQYF
few	.	TRBV18	TRBJ1-5	TGTGCCAGCTCAGGCTCCGATTTCAATCAGCCCCAGCATTTT	CASSGSDFNQPQHF
once	.	TRBV13	TRBJ2-3	TGTGCCAGCAGCTTAATAGTTAGCACAGATACGCAGTATTTT	CASSLIVSTDTQYF
.	.	TRBV19	TRBJ2-7	TGTGCCAGTACCCAGACGGGGGACTCCTACGAGCAGTACTTC	CASTQTGDSYEQYF
.	.	TRBV4-2	TRBJ2-5	TGTGCCAGCAGCCAAGATCGGTCCTCCAGGGAGACCCAGTACTTC	CASSQDRSSRETQYF
.	.	TRBV10-3	TRBJ2-7	TGTGCCATCAGTGCCTTACAGGTAGGCGAGCAGTACTTC	CAISALQVGEQYF
.	TRBD2	TRBV4-3	TRBJ2-7	TGCGCCAGCAACCTAAAGGGAGGGACCTCCTACGAGCAGTACTTC	CASNLKGGTSYEQYF
.	.	TRBV11-2	TRBJ1-6	TGTGCCAGCAGCTTAGAGGGCAGGGTCGTCCCCCTCCACTTT	CASSLEGRVVPLHF
.	TRBD2	TRBV18	TRBJ2-5	TGTGCCAGCACGGGGACTAGTGATGAGACCCAGTACTTC	CASTGTSDETQYF
.	TRBD2	TRBV9	TRBJ2-1	TGTGCCAGCAGCGACCGACTAGCGGGGGGGGCCGGGAATGAGCAGTTCTTC	CASSDRLAGGAGNEQFF
.	TRBD2	TRBV12-5	TRBJ2-1	TGTGCTAGTGGTTTGGCTCCTCTAGCGGGGGGGCTCTACAATGAGCAGTTCTTC	CASGLAPLAGGLYNEQFF
.	.	TRBV27	TRBJ2-3	TGTGCCAGCAGTTTTCGGGAGACCACAGATACGCAGTATTTT	CASSFRETTDTQYF
.	.	TRBV7-8	TRBJ1-4	TGTGCCAGCAGTAGGGGAGGGCCGGATGAAAAACTGTTTTTT	CASSRGGPDEKLFF
.	.	TRBV29-1	TRBJ2-1	TGCAGCGTTGCGATCGGGGAATCCTACAATGAGCAGTTCTTC	CSVAIGESYNEQFF
.	TRBD1	TRBV18	TRBJ1-4	TGTGCCAGCTCACCCGGGACAGACACAACTAATGAAAAACTGTTTTTT	CASSPGTDTTNEKLFF
.	TRBD2	TRBV7-8	TRBJ2-1	TGTGCCAGCAGCTCGTGGACTAGCGGGAGGGCCGAGTTAGGTGAGCAGTTCTTC	CASSSWTSGRAELGEQFF
.	.	TRBV5-1	TRBJ1-1	TGCGCCAGCAGAGGGGTCACTGAAGCTTTCTTT	CASRGVTEAFF
.	.	TRBV9	TRBJ1-3	TGTGCCAGCACCTCATCACGGGGGACTGGAAACACCATATATTTT	CASTSSRGTGNTIYF
.	.	TRBV5-6	TRBJ1-1	TGTGCCAGCAGCTTCGGGGGGACTGAAGCTTTCTTT	CASSFGGTEAFF
many	TRBD2	TRBV6-5	TRBJ2-2	TGTGCCAGCAGTTATCAACGGGAGGACAACACCGGGGAGCTGTTTTTT	CASSYQREDNTGELFF
.	.	TRBV20-1	TRBJ1-1	TGCAGTGCTACACTAGGGACTGAAGCTTTCTTT	CSATLGTEAFF
.	TRBD1	TRBV7-9	TRBJ1-2	TGTGCCAGCTCCGGACAGGGCTATGGCTACACCTTC	CASSGQGYGYTF
.	.	TRBV7-3	TRBJ2-3	TGTGCCAGCAGCTTGGCGGGGGCGGAGGATACGCAGTATTTT	CASSLAGAEDTQYF
.	TRBD2	TRBV15	TRBJ2-3	TGTGCCACCAGCAAGGAGGGACTAGCGGGACCAACAGATACGCAGTATTTT	CATSKEGLAGPTDTQYF
.	.	TRBV6-5	TRBJ2-5	TGTGCCAGCAGTTCGCCGACCCGGCGCGGAGAGACCCAGTACTTC	CASSSPTRRGETQYF
.	TRBD1	TRBV25-1	TRBJ2-1	TGTGCCAGCAGTGAATCCCCAGGGGGCGCAAGAAATGAGCAGTTCTTC	CASSESPGGARNEQFF
.	TRBD1	TRBV5-6	TRBJ2-5	TGTGCCAGCAGCCAAATTTGGGACAGGGCAGGGGAGACCCAGTACTTC	CASSQIWDRAGETQYF
.	.	TRBV11-2	TRBJ1-5	TGTGCCAGCAGCACACAGGGTGCGGATCAGCCCCAGCATTTT	CASSTQGADQPQHF
.	TRBD2	TRBV9	TRBJ2-3	TGTGCCAGCAGCCCCAGGCTAGCGGGATTTGGAGATACGCAGTATTTT	CASSPRLAGFGDTQYF
.	.	TRBV18	TRBJ1-6	TGTGCCAGCTCACCACCGGGGGGTAATTCACCCCTCCACTTT	CASSPPGGNSPLHF
.	TRBD1	TRBV6-5	TRBJ2-7	TGTGCCAGCAGCCAATACAGGGGGCTATCCTACGAGCAGTACTTC	CASSQYRGLSYEQYF
once	.	TRBV9	TRBJ2-1	TGTGCCAGCAGCGCCAGCTCCTACAATGAGCAGTTCTTC	CASSASSYNEQFF
once	.	TRBV9	TRBJ2-5	TGTGCCAGCAGCGTAGACGCGGAGACCCAGTACTTC	CASSVDAETQYF
.	.	TRBV7-2	TRBJ1-1	TGTGCCAGCAGCTTCAACGCCGGGACACTGAACACTGAAGCTTTCTTT	CASSFNAGTLNTEAFF
.	TRBD1	TRBV7-8	TRBJ2-3	TGTGCCAGCAGGAAATACAGGGGAACGACAGATACGCAGTATTTT	CASRKYRGTTDTQYF
once	.	TRBV5-1	TRBJ2-1	TGCGCCAGCAGCTTGGGCGCCAACAATGAGCAGTTCTTC	CASSLGANNEQFF
.	.	TRBV4-2	TRBJ1-1	TGTGCCAGCAGCCAAGATGGAGGGGGGGGAAATACTGAAGCTTTCTTT	CASSQDGGGGNTEAFF
.	.	TRBV10-3	TRBJ2-7	TGTGCCATCAGGGGACAAGGGCTTAGCTCCTACGAGCAGTACTTC	CAIRGQGLSSYEQYF